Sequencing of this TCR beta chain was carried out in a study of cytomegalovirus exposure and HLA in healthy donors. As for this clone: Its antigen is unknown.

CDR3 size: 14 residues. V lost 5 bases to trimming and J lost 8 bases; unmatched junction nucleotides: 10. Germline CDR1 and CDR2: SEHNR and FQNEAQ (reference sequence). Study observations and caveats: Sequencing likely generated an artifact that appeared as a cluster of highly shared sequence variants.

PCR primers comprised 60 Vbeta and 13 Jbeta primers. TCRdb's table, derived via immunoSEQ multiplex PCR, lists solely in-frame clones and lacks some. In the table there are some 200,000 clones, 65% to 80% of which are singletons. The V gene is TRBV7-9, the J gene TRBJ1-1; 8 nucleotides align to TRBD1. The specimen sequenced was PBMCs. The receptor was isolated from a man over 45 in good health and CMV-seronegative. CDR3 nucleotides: TGTGCCAGCAGCCCCGGCCCGGGACAGGCCGAAGCTTTCTTT. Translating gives CASSPGPGQAEAFF.